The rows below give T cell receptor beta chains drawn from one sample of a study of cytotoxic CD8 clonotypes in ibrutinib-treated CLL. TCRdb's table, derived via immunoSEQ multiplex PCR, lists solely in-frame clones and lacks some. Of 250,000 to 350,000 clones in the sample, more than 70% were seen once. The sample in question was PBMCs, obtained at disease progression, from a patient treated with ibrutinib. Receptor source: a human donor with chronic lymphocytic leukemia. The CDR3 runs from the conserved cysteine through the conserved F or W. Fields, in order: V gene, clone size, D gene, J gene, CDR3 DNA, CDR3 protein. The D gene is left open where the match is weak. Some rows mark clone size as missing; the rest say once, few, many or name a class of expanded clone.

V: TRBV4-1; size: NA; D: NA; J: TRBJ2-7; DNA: TGCGCCAGCAGCCAAGTTTCGGCAGGCCACTACGAGCAGTACTTC; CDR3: CASSQVSAGHYEQYF
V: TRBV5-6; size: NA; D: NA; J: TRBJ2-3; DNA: TGTGCCAGCAGCTTCGGGGGGCCAGGAGATACGCAGTATTTT; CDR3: CASSFGGPGDTQYF
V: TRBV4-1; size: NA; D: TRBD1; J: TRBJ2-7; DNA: TGCGCCAGCAGCCAAGATTTGTGGGACAGCTACGAGCAGTACTTC; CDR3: CASSQDLWDSYEQYF
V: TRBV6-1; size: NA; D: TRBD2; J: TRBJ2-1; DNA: TGTGCCAGCAGTGGCCGACTAGCGGGGGACTACAATGAGCAGTTCTTC; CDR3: CASSGRLAGDYNEQFF
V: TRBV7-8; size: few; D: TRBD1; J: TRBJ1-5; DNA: TGTGCCAGCAGCTCCGGACAGGGGAATGGACCCCAGCATTTT; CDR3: CASSSGQGNGPQHF
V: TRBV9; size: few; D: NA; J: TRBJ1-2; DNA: TGTGCCAGCAGCGTAGGGATGGACTATGGCTACACCTTC; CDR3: CASSVGMDYGYTF
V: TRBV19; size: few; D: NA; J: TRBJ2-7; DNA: TGTGCCAGTAGTATATCGGGCAGTCCCTACGAGCAGTACTTC; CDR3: CASSISGSPYEQYF
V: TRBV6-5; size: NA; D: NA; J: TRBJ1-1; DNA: TGTGCCAGCAGCCCGGGACTCTCGAACACTGAAGCTTTCTTT; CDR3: CASSPGLSNTEAFF
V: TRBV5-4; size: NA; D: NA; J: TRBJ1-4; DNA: TGTGCCAGCAGCCCGGAACAGGGTGTCTCTGAAAAACTGTTTTTT; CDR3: CASSPEQGVSEKLFF
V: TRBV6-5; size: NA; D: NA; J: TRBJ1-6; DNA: TGTGCCAGCAGTTACGGCAATTCACCCCTCCACTTT; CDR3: CASSYGNSPLHF
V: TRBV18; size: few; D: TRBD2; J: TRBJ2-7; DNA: TGTGCCAGCTCACCCTACCGGGGCGGGCTAGCGGAATCCTACGAGCAGTACTTC; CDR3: CASSPYRGGLAESYEQYF
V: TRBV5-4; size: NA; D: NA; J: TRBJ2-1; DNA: TGTGCCAGCAGCTTGGTGGGAAGTTCCTACAATGAGCAGTTCTTC; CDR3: CASSLVGSSYNEQFF
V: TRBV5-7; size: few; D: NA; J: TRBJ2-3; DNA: TGTGCCAGCAGCCCTTGGATGGAAAGACAGCTTACGCAGTATTTT; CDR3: CASSPWMERQLTQYF
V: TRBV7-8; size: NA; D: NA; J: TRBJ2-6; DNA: TGTGCCAGCAGCATAAACAGGGTATCGGGGTCTGGGGCCAACGTCCTGACTTTC; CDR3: CASSINRVSGSGANVLTF
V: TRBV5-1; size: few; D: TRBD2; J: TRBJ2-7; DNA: TGCGCCAGCAGATCCGGGACTAGCGGGTACGAGCAGTACTTC; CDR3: CASRSGTSGYEQYF
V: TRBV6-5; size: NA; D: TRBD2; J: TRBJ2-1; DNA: TGTGCCAGCAGTTCGCCGACTAGCGGGAGATACAATGAGCAGTTCTTC; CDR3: CASSSPTSGRYNEQFF
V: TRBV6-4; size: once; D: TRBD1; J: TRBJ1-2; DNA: TGTGCCAGCAGTGACCGACAGGGGACGACCTATGGCTACACCTTC; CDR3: CASSDRQGTTYGYTF
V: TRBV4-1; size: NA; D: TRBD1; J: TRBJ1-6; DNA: TGCGCCAGCAGCCGCACCGGGACAGGGGGACTTGGTTCCTATAATTCACCCCTCCACTTT; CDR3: CASSRTGTGGLGSYNSPLHF
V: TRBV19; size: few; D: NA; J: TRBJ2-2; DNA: TGTGCCAGTAGCAAGGCGGTAGCGACCACCGGGGAGCTGTTTTTT; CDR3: CASSKAVATTGELFF
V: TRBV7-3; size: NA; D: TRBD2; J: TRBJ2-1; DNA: TGTGCCAGCAGCTACGGACTAGCGGGCTGGGATGAGCAGTTCTTC; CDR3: CASSYGLAGWDEQFF
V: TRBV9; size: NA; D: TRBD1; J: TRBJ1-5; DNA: TGTGCCAGCAGTGGGACAGGGGGTTTCAATCAGCCCCAGCATTTT; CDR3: CASSGTGGFNQPQHF
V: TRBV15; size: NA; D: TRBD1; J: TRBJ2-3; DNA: TGTGCCACCAGCGAATTATCTTGGGACAGGGGCACAGATACGCAGTATTTT; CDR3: CATSELSWDRGTDTQYF
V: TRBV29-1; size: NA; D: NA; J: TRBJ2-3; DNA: TGCAGCGTTGGGGGAGGGACAGTGGACTCTCGCACAGATACGCAGTATTTT; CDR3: CSVGGGTVDSRTDTQYF
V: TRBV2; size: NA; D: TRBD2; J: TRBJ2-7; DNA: TGTGCCAGCACCTACGACTCTAGCGGGGGGACTTCCTACGAGCAGTACTTC; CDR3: CASTYDSSGGTSYEQYF
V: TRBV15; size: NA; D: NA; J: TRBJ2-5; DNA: TGTGCCACCAGCCGACCACACCAGGGTCCGGAGACCCAGTACTTC; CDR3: CATSRPHQGPETQYF
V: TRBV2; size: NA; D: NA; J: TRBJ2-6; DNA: TGTGCCAGCAGCACCCAGAACTTGAGCGGGGCCAACGTCCTGACTTTC; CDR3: CASSTQNLSGANVLTF
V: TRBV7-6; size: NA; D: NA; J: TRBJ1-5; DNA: TGTGCCAGCAGCCCCAAGTGGATGGATCAGCCCCAGCATTTT; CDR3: CASSPKWMDQPQHF
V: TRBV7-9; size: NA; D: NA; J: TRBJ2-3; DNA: TGTGCCAGCAGCCCCGACAGAGATACGCAGTATTTT; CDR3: CASSPDRDTQYF
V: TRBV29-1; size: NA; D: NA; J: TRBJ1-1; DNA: TGCAGCGTTCTCGCGAACACTGAAGCTTTCTTT; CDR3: CSVLANTEAFF
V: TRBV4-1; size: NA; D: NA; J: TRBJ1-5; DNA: TGCGCCAGCAGCCAAGATACAGGGTTTCAGCCCCAGCATTTT; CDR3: CASSQDTGFQPQHF
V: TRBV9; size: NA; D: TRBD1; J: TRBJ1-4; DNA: TGTGCCAGCAGCTCCGCGAGGGGACAGCTTAATGAAAAACTGTTTTTT; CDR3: CASSSARGQLNEKLFF
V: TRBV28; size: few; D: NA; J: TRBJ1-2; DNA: TGTGCCAGCAGTTTATACCAGCCACTCTATGGCTACACCTTC; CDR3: CASSLYQPLYGYTF
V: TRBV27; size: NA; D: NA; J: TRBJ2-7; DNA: TGTGCCAGCAGTTTATCGAAATTGGGGGAGCAGTACTTC; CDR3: CASSLSKLGEQYF
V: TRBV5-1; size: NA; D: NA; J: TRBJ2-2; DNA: TGCGCCAGCCGCTTACGCCCAAGGGGAGAGTCTGACACCGGGGAGCTGTTTTTT; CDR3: CASRLRPRGESDTGELFF
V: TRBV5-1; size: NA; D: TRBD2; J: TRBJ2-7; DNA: TGCGCCAGCAGCTTTGGACTAGCGGACTCCTACGAGCAGTACTTC; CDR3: CASSFGLADSYEQYF
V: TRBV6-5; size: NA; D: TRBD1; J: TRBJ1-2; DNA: TGTGCCAGCAGCCGGGACAGGGTTGGCTACACCTTC; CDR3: CASSRDRVGYTF
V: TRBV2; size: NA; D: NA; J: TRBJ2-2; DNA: TGTGCCAGCGGGTCTACAAACCCCGGGGAGCTGTTTTTT; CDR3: CASGSTNPGELFF
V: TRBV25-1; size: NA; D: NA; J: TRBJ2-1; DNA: TGTGCCAGCGAACACGGACAGACAAAGGAGCAGTTCTTC; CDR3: CASEHGQTKEQFF
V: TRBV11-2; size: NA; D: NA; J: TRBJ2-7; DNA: TGTGCCAGCAGCTTACAGGCCTACGAGCAGTACTTC; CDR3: CASSLQAYEQYF
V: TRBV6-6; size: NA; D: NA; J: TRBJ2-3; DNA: TGTGCCAGCAGTCGCGGCTCGGACGGTCGAACGCAGTATTTT; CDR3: CASSRGSDGRTQYF
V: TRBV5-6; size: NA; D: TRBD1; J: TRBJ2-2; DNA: TGTGCCAGCAGCTTGATGGACAGGGTCGGCGGGGAGCTGTTTTTT; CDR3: CASSLMDRVGGELFF
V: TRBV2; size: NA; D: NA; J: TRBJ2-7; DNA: TGTGCCAGCAGTGAAGCTACCCGGGGCCCCTACGAGCAGTACTTC; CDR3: CASSEATRGPYEQYF
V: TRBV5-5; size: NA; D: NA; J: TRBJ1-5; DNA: TGTGCCAGCAGCTTGACATCCATTAGCAATCAGCCCCAGCATTTT; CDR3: CASSLTSISNQPQHF
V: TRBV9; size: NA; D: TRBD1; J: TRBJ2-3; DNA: TGTGCCAGCAGCTCCCGGGACAGGGGGCGCACAGATACGCAGTATTTT; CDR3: CASSSRDRGRTDTQYF
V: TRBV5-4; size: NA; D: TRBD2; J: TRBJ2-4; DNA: TGTGCCAGCAGCTTGCGCCTACGACTAGCGGGAGAGGGTATTCAGTACTTC; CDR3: CASSLRLRLAGEGIQYF
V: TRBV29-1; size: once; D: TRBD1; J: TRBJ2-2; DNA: TGCAGCGTGGGACAGAAGGGGAACACCGGGGAGCTGTTTTTT; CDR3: CSVGQKGNTGELFF
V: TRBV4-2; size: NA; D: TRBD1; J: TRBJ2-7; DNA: TGTGCCAGCAGCCAAGACTTGGACAGGGTTTTTTTAGGCGAGCAGTACTTC; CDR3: CASSQDLDRVFLGEQYF
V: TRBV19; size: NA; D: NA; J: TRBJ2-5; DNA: TGTGCCAGTAGTTGGACTGTCCAAGAGACCCAGTACTTC; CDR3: CASSWTVQETQYF
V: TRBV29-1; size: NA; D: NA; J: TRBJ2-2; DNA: TGCAGCGTTGAAGAAAATAGGAGAGGCACGAACACCGGGGAGCTGTTTTTT; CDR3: CSVEENRRGTNTGELFF
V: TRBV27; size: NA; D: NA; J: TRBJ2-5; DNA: TGTGCCAGCAGTTTAGGAGCGGGCGCGGGGACCCAGTACTTC; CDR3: CASSLGAGAGTQYF
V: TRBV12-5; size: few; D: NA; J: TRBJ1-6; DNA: TGTGCTAGTGGTTATAGCTCCTATAATTCACCCCTCCACTTT; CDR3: CASGYSSYNSPLHF